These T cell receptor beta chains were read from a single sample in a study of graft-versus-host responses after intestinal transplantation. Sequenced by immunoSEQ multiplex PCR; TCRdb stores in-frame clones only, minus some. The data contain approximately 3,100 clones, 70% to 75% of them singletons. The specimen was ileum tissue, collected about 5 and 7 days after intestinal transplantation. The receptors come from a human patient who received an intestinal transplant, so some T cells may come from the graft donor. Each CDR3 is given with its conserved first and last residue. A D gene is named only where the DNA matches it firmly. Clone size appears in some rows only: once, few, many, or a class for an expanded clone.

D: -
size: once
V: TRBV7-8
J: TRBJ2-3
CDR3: CASSLYQGSDTQYF
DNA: TGTGCCAGCAGCTTATATCAGGGTTCAGATACGCAGTATTTT

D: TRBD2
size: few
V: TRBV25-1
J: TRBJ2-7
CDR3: CASSGLAGGEQYF
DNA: TGTGCCAGCAGTGGACTAGCGGGGGGCGAGCAGTACTTC

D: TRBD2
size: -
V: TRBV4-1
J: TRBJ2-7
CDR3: CASSRTSGSYEQYF
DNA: TGCGCCAGCAGCCGGACTAGCGGGAGCTACGAGCAGTACTTC

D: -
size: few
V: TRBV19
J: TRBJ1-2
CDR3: CASSLPKSYGPVGYGYTF
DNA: TGTGCCAGTAGTCTACCTAAGTCGTACGGGCCAGTAGGCTATGGCTACACCTTC

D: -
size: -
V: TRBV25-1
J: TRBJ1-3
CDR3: CASSDSSGNTIYF
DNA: TGTGCCAGCAGTGACAGCTCTGGAAACACCATATATTTT

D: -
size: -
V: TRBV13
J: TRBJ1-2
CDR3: CASSLGGYTF
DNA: TGTGCCAGCAGCTTAGGAGGCTACACCTTC

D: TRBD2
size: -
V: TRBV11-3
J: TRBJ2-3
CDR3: CASSLDRSRGGHTDTQYF
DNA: TGTGCCAGCAGCTTAGATCGTAGCCGGGGGGGCCACACAGATACGCAGTATTTT

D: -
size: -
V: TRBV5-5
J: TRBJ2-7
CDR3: CASSHQGYNEQYF
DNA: TGTGCCAGCAGTCATCAGGGGTACAACGAGCAGTACTTC

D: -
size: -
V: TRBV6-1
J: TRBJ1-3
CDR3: CASSEGGNTIYF
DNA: TGTGCCAGCAGTGAAGGGGGAAACACCATATATTTT

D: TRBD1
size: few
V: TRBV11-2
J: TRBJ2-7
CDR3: CASSPQRGSRGSDYEQYF
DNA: TGTGCCAGCAGCCCCCAGAGAGGCTCCAGGGGGTCGGACTACGAGCAGTACTTC

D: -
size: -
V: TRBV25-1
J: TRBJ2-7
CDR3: CASSESETYEQYF
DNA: TGTGCCAGCAGTGAATCTGAGACCTACGAGCAGTACTTC

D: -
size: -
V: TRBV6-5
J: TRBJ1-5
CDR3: CASSYGLHQPQHF
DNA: TGTGCCAGCAGTTATGGGTTACATCAGCCCCAGCATTTT

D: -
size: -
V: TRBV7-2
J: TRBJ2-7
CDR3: CASSLARAPYEQYF
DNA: TGTGCCAGCAGCTTAGCCAGGGCCCCCTACGAGCAGTACTTC

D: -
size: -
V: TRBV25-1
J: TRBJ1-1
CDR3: CASSGNGRMNTEAFF
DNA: TGTGCCAGCAGTGGAAACGGTAGGATGAACACTGAAGCTTTCTTT

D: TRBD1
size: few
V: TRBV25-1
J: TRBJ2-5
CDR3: CASSGLRDRVGETQYF
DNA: TGTGCCAGCAGTGGACTCCGGGACAGGGTGGGAGAGACCCAGTACTTC

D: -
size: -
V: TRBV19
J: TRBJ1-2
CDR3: CASSIDSSGVTYGYTF
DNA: TGTGCCAGTAGTATAGATAGCTCAGGGGTTACCTATGGCTACACCTTC

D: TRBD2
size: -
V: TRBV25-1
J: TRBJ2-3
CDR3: CASSDRGTSGSTDTQYF
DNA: TGTGCCAGCAGTGACAGGGGGACTAGCGGGAGCACAGATACGCAGTATTTT

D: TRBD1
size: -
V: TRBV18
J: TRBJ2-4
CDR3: CASSPGTGNIQYF
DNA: TGTGCCAGCTCACCCGGGACAGGGAACATTCAGTACTTC

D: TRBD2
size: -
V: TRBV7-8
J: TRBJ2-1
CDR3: CASSLGEAGGFSSYNEQFF
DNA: TGTGCCAGCAGCTTAGGTGAAGCGGGGGGCTTCAGCTCCTACAATGAGCAGTTCTTC

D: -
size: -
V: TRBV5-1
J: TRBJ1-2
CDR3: CASSLGTALGGYTF
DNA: TGCGCCAGCAGCTTGGGGACGGCCTTGGGTGGCTACACCTTC

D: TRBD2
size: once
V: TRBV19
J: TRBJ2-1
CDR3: CASSIGRAYNEQFF
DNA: TGTGCCAGTAGTATCGGGAGGGCCTACAATGAGCAGTTCTTC

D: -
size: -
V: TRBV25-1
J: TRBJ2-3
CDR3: CASSEYRDTQYF
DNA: TGTGCCAGCAGTGAATACAGGGATACGCAGTATTTT

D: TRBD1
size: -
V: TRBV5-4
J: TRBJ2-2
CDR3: CASSRGQANTGELFF
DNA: TGTGCCAGCAGCAGGGGACAGGCCAACACCGGGGAGCTGTTTTTT

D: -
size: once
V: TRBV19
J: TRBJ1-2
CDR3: CASSIKNNYGYTF
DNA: TGTGCCAGTAGTATCAAAAATAACTATGGCTACACCTTC

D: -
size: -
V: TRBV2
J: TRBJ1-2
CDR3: CASSSRDGYGYTF
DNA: TGTGCCAGCAGCTCCCGGGACGGCTATGGCTACACCTTC

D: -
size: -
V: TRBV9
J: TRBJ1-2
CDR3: CASSVGGYGYTF
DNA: TGTGCCAGCAGCGTAGGGGGCTATGGCTACACCTTC

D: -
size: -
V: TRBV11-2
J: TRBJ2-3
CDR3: CASSLTTDTQYF
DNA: TGTGCCAGCAGCTTGACGACAGATACGCAGTATTTT

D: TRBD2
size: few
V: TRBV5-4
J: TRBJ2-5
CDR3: CASSLPGLAGETQYF
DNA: TGTGCCAGCAGCCTACCGGGACTAGCGGGAGAGACCCAGTACTTC

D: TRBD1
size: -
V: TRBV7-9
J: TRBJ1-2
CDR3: CASSLDREVRNGYTF
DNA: TGTGCCAGCAGCTTGGACAGGGAGGTTAGGAATGGCTACACCTTC

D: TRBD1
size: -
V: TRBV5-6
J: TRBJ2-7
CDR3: CASSLVGPLTGGTYEQYF
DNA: TGTGCCAGCAGCTTGGTAGGGCCCCTGACAGGGGGGACCTACGAGCAGTACTTC

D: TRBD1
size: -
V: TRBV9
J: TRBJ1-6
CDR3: CASSATQSGGSPLHF
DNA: TGTGCCAGCAGCGCCACACAGTCAGGGGGTTCACCCCTCCACTTT

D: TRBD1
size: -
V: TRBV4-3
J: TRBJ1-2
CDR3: CASSQTGGYGYTF
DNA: TGCGCCAGCAGCCAGACAGGGGGCTATGGCTACACCTTC

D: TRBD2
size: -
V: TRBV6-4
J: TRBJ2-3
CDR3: CASSDSSGGADTQYF
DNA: TGTGCCAGCAGTGACTCTAGCGGGGGGGCAGATACGCAGTATTTT

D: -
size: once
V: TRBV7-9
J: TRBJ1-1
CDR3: CASSLMGLRAFF
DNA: TGTGCCAGCAGCTTAATGGGACTGAGGGCTTTCTTT

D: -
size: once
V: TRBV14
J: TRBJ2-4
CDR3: CASSQSEEAAKNIQYF
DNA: TGTGCCAGCAGCCAAAGTGAAGAGGCGGCCAAAAACATTCAGTACTTC

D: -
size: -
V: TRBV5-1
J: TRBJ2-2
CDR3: CASSLGGGNLRELFF
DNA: TGCGCCAGCAGCTTAGGCGGAGGGAACTTGCGGGAGCTGTTTTTT

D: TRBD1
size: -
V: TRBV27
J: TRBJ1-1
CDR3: CASSLQGLTEAFF
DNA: TGTGCCAGCAGTCTACAGGGGCTCACTGAAGCTTTCTTT

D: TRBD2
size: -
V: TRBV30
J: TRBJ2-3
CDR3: CGRGLAVTDTQYF
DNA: TGTGGAAGGGGACTAGCGGTCACAGATACGCAGTATTTT

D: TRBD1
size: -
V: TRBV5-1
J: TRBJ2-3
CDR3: CASSRDRGTDTQYF
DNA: TGCGCCAGCAGCCGGGACAGGGGCACAGATACGCAGTATTTT

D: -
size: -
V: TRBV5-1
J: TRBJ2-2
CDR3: CASSLNTGELFF
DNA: TGCGCCAGCAGCTTGAACACCGGGGAGCTGTTTTTT

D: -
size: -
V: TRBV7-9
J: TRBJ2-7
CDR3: CASSLRVSGSPAEQYF
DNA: TGTGCCAGCAGCTTAAGGGTTAGCGGATCCCCGGCCGAGCAGTACTTC

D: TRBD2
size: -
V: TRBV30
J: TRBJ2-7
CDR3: CAWRAGGPVGEQYF
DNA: TGTGCCTGGAGGGCGGGAGGGCCAGTTGGCGAGCAGTACTTC

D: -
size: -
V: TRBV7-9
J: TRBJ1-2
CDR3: CASSLFIPDGYTF
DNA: TGTGCCAGCAGCTTATTTATCCCCGATGGCTACACCTTC

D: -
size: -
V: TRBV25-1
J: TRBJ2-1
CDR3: CASSEGSSYNEQFF
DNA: TGTGCCAGCAGTGAAGGCAGCTCCTACAATGAGCAGTTCTTC

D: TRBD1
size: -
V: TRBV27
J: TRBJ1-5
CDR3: CASRGQGEWSQHF
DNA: TGTGCCAGCAGGGGACAGGGGGAGTGGTCCCAGCATTTT

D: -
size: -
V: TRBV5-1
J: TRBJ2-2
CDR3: CASSLVQTLTGELFF
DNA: TGCGCCAGCAGCTTGGTCCAAACTTTGACCGGGGAGCTGTTTTTT

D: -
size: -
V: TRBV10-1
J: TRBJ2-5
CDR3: CASSESVPQETQYF
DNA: TGCGCCAGCAGTGAGTCGGTACCTCAAGAGACCCAGTACTTC

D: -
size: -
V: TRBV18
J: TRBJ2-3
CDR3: CASSPPTTDTQYF
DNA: TGTGCCAGCTCACCACCGACAACAGATACGCAGTATTTT

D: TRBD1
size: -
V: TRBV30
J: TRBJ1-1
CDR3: CAWPLGDRDLETEAFF
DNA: TGTGCCTGGCCCCTGGGGGACAGGGATTTGGAAACTGAAGCTTTCTTT

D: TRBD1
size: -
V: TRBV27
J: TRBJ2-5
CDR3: CASSFRTGQETQYF
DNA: TGTGCCAGCAGTTTTCGGACAGGGCAAGAGACCCAGTACTTC

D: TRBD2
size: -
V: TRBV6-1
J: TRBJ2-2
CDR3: CASSPSGRDTGELFF
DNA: TGTGCCAGCAGTCCCAGCGGGAGGGACACCGGGGAGCTGTTTTTT